This T cell receptor beta chain was captured by sequencing in a study of T-cell memory formation after mild COVID-19. In the study overall: Largely donor-specific sequence clusters came from two donors. Points from the study as a whole: Pre-infection memory showed some responding clones, and this suggested that cross-reactive memory joined.

At least ten counts were recorded for this clonotype. Its antigen is unidentified. Employing constant-segment primers, 5'RACE generated TCR alpha and TCR beta cDNA libraries bearing sample barcodes and UMIs. TCRdb redid the calling of the 5' RACE reads with MiXCR, one entry per CDR3 protein. The sample contains 180,000 or so distinct CDR3 sequences, around a tenth of which appear only once. Germline CDR1 is SGHTA and CDR2 is FQGTGA. The CDR3 runs to 13 residues. With V trimmed by 1 base and J by 8 bases, 4 bases remained unmatched. The rearrangement links TRBV7-3 to TRBJ1-1; 7 bases match TRBD1. This clonotype was obtained from a man aged 18 to 29 who had mild COVID-19 (a few samples of this study predate the infection). Cell type and time point are not known. Sequencing was carried out using PBMCs or a T cell subset sorted from them (not recorded which). CDR3 in DNA: TGTGCCAGCAGCTTAATGGCAGGGGGAGAAGCTTTCTTT. Translated: CASSLMAGGEAFF.